A selection of T cell receptor beta chains follows, all from one sample in a study of graft-versus-host responses after intestinal transplantation. These receptors' antigens are unknown. Libraries were prepared by immunoSEQ multiplex PCR; TCRdb keeps only in-frame clonotypes and omits some of them. This table has about 90,000 clones, approximately 90% appearing once. Sequences were derived from unstimulated CD4+ T cells sorted from spleen or lymph node cells, sampled before transplant. The receptors originated from a human donor who was the organ donor for an intestinal transplant. CDR3s include the opening cysteine and the closing phenylalanine or tryptophan. The D gene is left open where the match is weak. Clone size is not always given. Where it is, it says once, few, many or a class for expanded clones.

V gene: TRBV27; CDR3 length: 14; clone size: -; J gene: TRBJ2-5; D gene: -; CDR3 DNA: TGTGCCAGCAGTTTATTTAGCGGACAAGAGACCCAGTACTTC; CDR3 protein: CASSLFSGQETQYF
V gene: TRBV29-1; CDR3 length: 15; clone size: -; J gene: TRBJ2-3; D gene: TRBD2; CDR3 DNA: TGCAGCGTTTCCGGGAGGGCTCGCAGCACAGATACGCAGTATTTT; CDR3 protein: CSVSGRARSTDTQYF
V gene: TRBV7-9; CDR3 length: 14; clone size: -; J gene: TRBJ2-7; D gene: -; CDR3 DNA: TGTGCCAGCATCATGGACAGTATAAGTCCCGAGCAGTACTTC; CDR3 protein: CASIMDSISPEQYF
V gene: TRBV18; CDR3 length: 14; clone size: -; J gene: TRBJ2-3; D gene: TRBD2; CDR3 DNA: TGTGCCAGCTCACCTAGCGGGAGCACAGATACGCAGTATTTT; CDR3 protein: CASSPSGSTDTQYF
V gene: TRBV25-1; CDR3 length: 15; clone size: -; J gene: TRBJ1-2; D gene: TRBD1; CDR3 DNA: TGTGCCAGCAGTGAGGGGACAGGGGAATACTATGGCTACACCTTC; CDR3 protein: CASSEGTGEYYGYTF
V gene: TRBV7-3; CDR3 length: 13; clone size: -; J gene: TRBJ1-1; D gene: TRBD1; CDR3 DNA: TGTGCCAGCAGATACACAGGGGGAACTGAAGCTTTCTTT; CDR3 protein: CASRYTGGTEAFF
V gene: TRBV5-4; CDR3 length: 16; clone size: -; J gene: TRBJ2-1; D gene: -; CDR3 DNA: TGTGCCAGCAGCTTGGGAGGAGGAAGCTCCTACAATGAGCAGTTCTTC; CDR3 protein: CASSLGGGSSYNEQFF
V gene: TRBV2; CDR3 length: 16; clone size: -; J gene: TRBJ2-3; D gene: TRBD2; CDR3 DNA: TGTGCCAGCAGTGACCCGGGACTAGCGTCCACAGATACGCAGTATTTT; CDR3 protein: CASSDPGLASTDTQYF
V gene: TRBV18; CDR3 length: 13; clone size: -; J gene: TRBJ2-7; D gene: -; CDR3 DNA: TGTGCCAGCTCACCCCCAGGGGCGGACGAGCAGTACTTC; CDR3 protein: CASSPPGADEQYF
V gene: TRBV18; CDR3 length: 13; clone size: -; J gene: TRBJ1-4; D gene: TRBD1; CDR3 DNA: TGTGCCAGCTCCCGCGACAGGGATGAAAAACTGTTTTTT; CDR3 protein: CASSRDRDEKLFF
V gene: TRBV6-1; CDR3 length: 15; clone size: -; J gene: TRBJ2-7; D gene: TRBD1; CDR3 DNA: TGTGCCAGCAGTAAAATAGGGACAGGGGGCAACGAGCAGTACTTC; CDR3 protein: CASSKIGTGGNEQYF
V gene: TRBV4-2; CDR3 length: 16; clone size: -; J gene: TRBJ2-5; D gene: TRBD2; CDR3 DNA: TGTGCCAGCAGACTCAACCCTAGCGGGGGGCAAGAGACCCAGTACTTC; CDR3 protein: CASRLNPSGGQETQYF
V gene: TRBV5-1; CDR3 length: 14; clone size: -; J gene: TRBJ2-1; D gene: TRBD2; CDR3 DNA: TGCGCCAGCAGTTTAGCGGGAGGGCCGGTTGAGCAGTTCTTC; CDR3 protein: CASSLAGGPVEQFF
V gene: TRBV6-5; CDR3 length: 13; clone size: -; J gene: TRBJ1-2; D gene: TRBD1; CDR3 DNA: TGTGCCAGCAGTAACGACAGGGGATATGGCTACACCTTC; CDR3 protein: CASSNDRGYGYTF
V gene: TRBV7-8; CDR3 length: 15; clone size: once; J gene: TRBJ2-7; D gene: TRBD1; CDR3 DNA: TGTGCCAGCAGCTTCCTATCCGACAGGGCCTACGAGCAGTACTTC; CDR3 protein: CASSFLSDRAYEQYF
V gene: TRBV19; CDR3 length: 16; clone size: -; J gene: TRBJ1-2; D gene: TRBD1; CDR3 DNA: TGTGCCAGTAGTATGGCCAGGGGGCGCGCGTACTATGGCTACACCTTC; CDR3 protein: CASSMARGRAYYGYTF
V gene: TRBV28; CDR3 length: 14; clone size: -; J gene: TRBJ2-1; D gene: -; CDR3 DNA: TGTGCCAGCAGTTTTGGGAATCAGGGTCCTGAGCAGTTCTTC; CDR3 protein: CASSFGNQGPEQFF
V gene: TRBV29-1; CDR3 length: 12; clone size: -; J gene: TRBJ2-7; D gene: TRBD2; CDR3 DNA: TGCAGCGTTGAGACTAGCGGCTACGAGCAGTACTTC; CDR3 protein: CSVETSGYEQYF
V gene: TRBV18; CDR3 length: 20; clone size: -; J gene: TRBJ2-5; D gene: TRBD2; CDR3 DNA: TGTGCCAGCTCACCAGAAAGGTCTGGTAGCGGGACGATGGGGGAGGAGACCCAGTACTTC; CDR3 protein: CASSPERSGSGTMGEETQYF
V gene: TRBV5-1; CDR3 length: 13; clone size: -; J gene: TRBJ2-5; D gene: -; CDR3 DNA: TGCGCCAGCAGCCCGACTAATTTGGAGACCCAGTACTTC; CDR3 protein: CASSPTNLETQYF
V gene: TRBV6-5; CDR3 length: 15; clone size: once; J gene: TRBJ2-7; D gene: TRBD1; CDR3 DNA: TGTGCCAGCAGTGGCCGGGACAGGGGGACTTACGAGCAGTACTTC; CDR3 protein: CASSGRDRGTYEQYF
V gene: TRBV20-1; CDR3 length: 11; clone size: once; J gene: TRBJ2-3; D gene: -; CDR3 DNA: TGCAGTGCTATTACTACAGATACGCAGTATTTT; CDR3 protein: CSAITTDTQYF
V gene: TRBV7-3; CDR3 length: 16; clone size: -; J gene: TRBJ2-1; D gene: TRBD2; CDR3 DNA: TGTGCCAGCAGCTTAACTGGACTAGCGGGGTCCAATGAGCAGTTCTTC; CDR3 protein: CASSLTGLAGSNEQFF
V gene: TRBV15; CDR3 length: 17; clone size: -; J gene: TRBJ1-2; D gene: TRBD1; CDR3 DNA: TGTGCCACCAGCAGAGATAGGTCCGGGACAGGCCACTATGGCTACACCTTC; CDR3 protein: CATSRDRSGTGHYGYTF
V gene: TRBV5-1; CDR3 length: 13; clone size: -; J gene: TRBJ2-5; D gene: -; CDR3 DNA: TGCGCCAGCAGTCCCCTTTTCCAAGAGACCCAGTACTTC; CDR3 protein: CASSPLFQETQYF
V gene: TRBV29-1; CDR3 length: 12; clone size: -; J gene: TRBJ2-7; D gene: -; CDR3 DNA: TGCAGCGCTCAGCGGGACACCTACGAGCAGTACTTC; CDR3 protein: CSAQRDTYEQYF
V gene: TRBV5-1; CDR3 length: 16; clone size: -; J gene: TRBJ2-7; D gene: TRBD2; CDR3 DNA: TGCGCCAGCAGCTCCCAAACGACGACTAGCGGGACGGGTCTGTACTTC; CDR3 protein: CASSSQTTTSGTGLYF
V gene: TRBV5-4; CDR3 length: 13; clone size: -; J gene: TRBJ1-4; D gene: -; CDR3 DNA: TGTGCCAGCAGCTCTCCCGGGAATGAAAAACTGTTTTTT; CDR3 protein: CASSSPGNEKLFF
V gene: TRBV5-4; CDR3 length: 16; clone size: -; J gene: TRBJ1-3; D gene: TRBD1; CDR3 DNA: TGTGCCAGCAGCTTGGCGACAGGGGTGTTCGGAAACACCATATATTTT; CDR3 protein: CASSLATGVFGNTIYF
V gene: TRBV7-9; CDR3 length: 15; clone size: -; J gene: TRBJ1-3; D gene: -; CDR3 DNA: TGTGCCAGCAGCTTTGGGACACTTCCTGGAAACACCATATATTTT; CDR3 protein: CASSFGTLPGNTIYF
V gene: TRBV7-2; CDR3 length: 15; clone size: -; J gene: TRBJ2-2; D gene: TRBD2; CDR3 DNA: TGTGCCAGCAGCTTCCCTAGCGGGGGGACCGGGGAGCTGTTTTTT; CDR3 protein: CASSFPSGGTGELFF
V gene: TRBV25-1; CDR3 length: 15; clone size: -; J gene: TRBJ1-1; D gene: TRBD1; CDR3 DNA: TGTGCCAGCAGTGATACCGGGACAGGGGAGAATGAAGCTTTCTTT; CDR3 protein: CASSDTGTGENEAFF
V gene: TRBV7-8; CDR3 length: 16; clone size: -; J gene: TRBJ2-1; D gene: -; CDR3 DNA: TGTGCCAGCAGCTACGGGCGGGGAGCGCGATACAATGAGCAGTTCTTC; CDR3 protein: CASSYGRGARYNEQFF
V gene: TRBV30; CDR3 length: 16; clone size: -; J gene: TRBJ2-1; D gene: TRBD2; CDR3 DNA: TGTGCCTGGAGTCATCGGACTAGCGACCCTTTGAGGGAGCAGTTCTTC; CDR3 protein: CAWSHRTSDPLREQFF
V gene: TRBV11-3; CDR3 length: 15; clone size: -; J gene: TRBJ1-4; D gene: -; CDR3 DNA: TGTGCCAGCAGCGTCGACAGAACCGCTAATGAAAAACTGTTTTTT; CDR3 protein: CASSVDRTANEKLFF
V gene: TRBV2; CDR3 length: 15; clone size: once; J gene: TRBJ2-7; D gene: -; CDR3 DNA: TGTGCCAGCGGCCGGGACAACATAGAGAGCCACGAGCAGTACTTC; CDR3 protein: CASGRDNIESHEQYF
V gene: TRBV20-1; CDR3 length: 11; clone size: -; J gene: TRBJ1-1; D gene: -; CDR3 DNA: TGCAGTGCTAGACAGGCGGGTGAAGCTTTCTTT; CDR3 protein: CSARQAGEAFF
V gene: TRBV5-1; CDR3 length: 17; clone size: -; J gene: TRBJ2-3; D gene: TRBD2; CDR3 DNA: TGCGCCAGCAGCCAAGGACTAGCGGGGGGGCCTCTAAATACGCAGTATTTT; CDR3 protein: CASSQGLAGGPLNTQYF
V gene: TRBV5-8; CDR3 length: 17; clone size: -; J gene: TRBJ2-5; D gene: TRBD2; CDR3 DNA: TGTGCCAGCAGCGCGGGACTAGCGGGAGGGATTGGGGAGACCCAGTACTTC; CDR3 protein: CASSAGLAGGIGETQYF
V gene: TRBV5-4; CDR3 length: 17; clone size: -; J gene: TRBJ2-5; D gene: TRBD2; CDR3 DNA: TGTGCCAGCAGCCCCCCAACTAGCGGGATTAAGCAAGAGACCCAGTACTTC; CDR3 protein: CASSPPTSGIKQETQYF
V gene: TRBV28; CDR3 length: 15; clone size: -; J gene: TRBJ1-1; D gene: -; CDR3 DNA: TGTGCCAGCAGCGGATTCAGGATAACGAACACTGAAGCTTTCTTT; CDR3 protein: CASSGFRITNTEAFF
V gene: TRBV11-3; CDR3 length: 16; clone size: -; J gene: TRBJ1-3; D gene: -; CDR3 DNA: TGTGCCAGCAGCTTAGAAGACAGCGAATATGGAAACACCATATATTTT; CDR3 protein: CASSLEDSEYGNTIYF
V gene: TRBV7-9; CDR3 length: 16; clone size: -; J gene: TRBJ1-5; D gene: -; CDR3 DNA: TGTGCCAGCAGCTCACGGGGTATTGGGGACAATCAGCCCCAGCATTTT; CDR3 protein: CASSSRGIGDNQPQHF
V gene: TRBV28; CDR3 length: 15; clone size: -; J gene: TRBJ1-1; D gene: TRBD1; CDR3 DNA: TGTGCCAGCAGTGTGGACAGGGGGCGATGGACTGAAGCTTTCTTT; CDR3 protein: CASSVDRGRWTEAFF
V gene: TRBV30; CDR3 length: 12; clone size: -; J gene: TRBJ2-1; D gene: -; CDR3 DNA: TGTGCCTGGAAGGCAGGGGCCTATGAGCAGTTCTTC; CDR3 protein: CAWKAGAYEQFF
V gene: TRBV6-5; CDR3 length: 11; clone size: -; J gene: TRBJ2-7; D gene: -; CDR3 DNA: TGTGCCAGCACAGAAGCCTACGAGCAGTACTTC; CDR3 protein: CASTEAYEQYF
V gene: TRBV12-2; CDR3 length: 16; clone size: -; J gene: TRBJ1-3; D gene: -; CDR3 DNA: TGTGCAAGTCGCTTGAGGACCGGGGTTCACGGAAACACCATATATTTT; CDR3 protein: CASRLRTGVHGNTIYF
V gene: TRBV19; CDR3 length: 16; clone size: -; J gene: TRBJ1-5; D gene: TRBD1; CDR3 DNA: TGTGCCAGTAGTAACCACCAGGGGGGCGGCAATCAGCCCCAGCATTTT; CDR3 protein: CASSNHQGGGNQPQHF
V gene: TRBV13; CDR3 length: 13; clone size: -; J gene: TRBJ2-7; D gene: -; CDR3 DNA: TGTGCCAGCAGCTTACTGGCCGGGTACGAGCAGTACTTC; CDR3 protein: CASSLLAGYEQYF
V gene: TRBV12-5; CDR3 length: 15; clone size: -; J gene: TRBJ2-7; D gene: TRBD2; CDR3 DNA: TGTGCTAGTGGTTTGGGGACTAGTATCTCCTACGAGCAGTACTTC; CDR3 protein: CASGLGTSISYEQYF
V gene: TRBV18; CDR3 length: 13; clone size: -; J gene: TRBJ2-7; D gene: -; CDR3 DNA: TGTGCCAGCTCACCCAACAGGGACTACGAGCAGTACTTC; CDR3 protein: CASSPNRDYEQYF
V gene: TRBV18; CDR3 length: 15; clone size: -; J gene: TRBJ2-3; D gene: TRBD1; CDR3 DNA: TGTGCCAGCTCACCACCGGGACAGGGGCCAGATACGCAGTATTTT; CDR3 protein: CASSPPGQGPDTQYF
V gene: TRBV11-3; CDR3 length: 14; clone size: -; J gene: TRBJ2-5; D gene: TRBD2; CDR3 DNA: TGTGCCAGCAGCTTTAGGACTAGTCAAGAGACCCAGTACTTC; CDR3 protein: CASSFRTSQETQYF